This TCR beta chain was documented in a study of blood T cell repertoires in COVID-19. As for the study in general: The study drew acute and convalescent COVID-19 samples from the United States, Italy and Spain. Sample material is recorded as cDNA or gDNA derived from T cells, B-cell-depleted T cells, or PBMCs.

In the authors' workflow: It was from reference gene primer amplification that nucleated cell counts were estimated. Clones were sequenced by immunoSEQ multiplex PCR, and TCRdb holds only the in-frame ones, with some missing. V, J and clone size are taken as reported in that table, and D and trimming were inferred from the DNA itself. The sample records roughly 140,000 clones, approximately 80% being singletons. This CDR3 has 14 amino acids. Per germline, CDR1 SGHRS and CDR2 YFSETQ. The V and J ends lost 2 bases and 3 bases respectively, with 10 bases between them. Only a few counts were recorded for this clone.

The clonotype was recovered from a woman in her forties or fifties with acute or convalescent COVID-19. The sequenced sample was peripheral blood. The chain is built from TRBV5-1 and TRBJ2-3; the D gene is possibly TRBD2 (5 bases). This CDR3 is CASSFGDWTDTQYF. CDR3 nucleotide sequence: TGCGCCAGCAGCTTCGGGGATTGGACAGATACGCAGTATTTT.